The T cell receptor (beta chain) under discussion was sequenced for a study of cytomegalovirus exposure and HLA in healthy donors. Study-wide points: In terms of immune exposure information, only CMV serostatus was available. In a later analysis, common viral pathogens appeared linked to several of the most significant clusters.

With 60 Vbeta and 13 Jbeta primers, the PCR was carried out. Sequencing used immunoSEQ multiplex PCR; TCRdb keeps in-frame clones, though not all of them. The sample shows more than 140,000 clones, over 60% of them seen only once. The trim removed 9 bases at V and 0 bases at J, leaving 14 bases unmatched. Per the germline V gene, CDR1 is LNHDA and CDR2 is SQIVND (reference sequence). This CDR3 spans 17 amino acids. About this clone: What it recognizes is unknown. The CDR3 does not end in the conserved phenylalanine or tryptophan, so this is likely a read error.

This receptor was identified in a woman aged 30 to 39 in good health and CMV-seropositive. The sequenced material came from PBMCs. The rearrangement links TRBV19 to TRBJ1-5; TRBD1 aligns across 7 bases. CDR3 loop: CASRSKGTAHSNQPQHV. In nucleotides, the CDR3 is TGTGCCAGCCGATCGAAAGGGACAGCTCATAGCAATCAGCCCCAGCATGTT.